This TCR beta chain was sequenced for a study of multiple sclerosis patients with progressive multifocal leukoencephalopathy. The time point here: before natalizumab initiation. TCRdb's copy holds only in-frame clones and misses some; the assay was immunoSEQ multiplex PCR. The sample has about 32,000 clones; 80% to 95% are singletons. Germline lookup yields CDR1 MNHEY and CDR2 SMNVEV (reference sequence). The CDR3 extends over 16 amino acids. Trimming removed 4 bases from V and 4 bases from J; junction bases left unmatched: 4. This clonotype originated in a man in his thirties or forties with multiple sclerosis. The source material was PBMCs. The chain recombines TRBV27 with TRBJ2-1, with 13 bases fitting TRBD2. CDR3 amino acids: CASSSLAGGPYNEQFF. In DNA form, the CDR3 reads TGTGCCAGCAGTTCACTAGCGGGAGGGCCGTACAATGAGCAGTTCTTC.